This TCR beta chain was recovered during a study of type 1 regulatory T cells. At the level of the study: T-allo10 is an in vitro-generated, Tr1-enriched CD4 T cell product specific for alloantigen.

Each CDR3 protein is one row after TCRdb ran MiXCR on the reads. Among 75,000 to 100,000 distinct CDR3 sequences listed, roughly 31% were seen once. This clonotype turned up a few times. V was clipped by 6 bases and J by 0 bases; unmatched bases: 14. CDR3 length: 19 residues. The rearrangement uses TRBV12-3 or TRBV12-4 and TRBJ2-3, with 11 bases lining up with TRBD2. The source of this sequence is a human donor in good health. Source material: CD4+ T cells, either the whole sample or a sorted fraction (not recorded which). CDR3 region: CASSRLAGFLKTSTDTQYF. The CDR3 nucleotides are TGTGCCAGCAGCCGACTAGCGGGATTTTTAAAAACAAGCACAGATACGCAGTATTTT.